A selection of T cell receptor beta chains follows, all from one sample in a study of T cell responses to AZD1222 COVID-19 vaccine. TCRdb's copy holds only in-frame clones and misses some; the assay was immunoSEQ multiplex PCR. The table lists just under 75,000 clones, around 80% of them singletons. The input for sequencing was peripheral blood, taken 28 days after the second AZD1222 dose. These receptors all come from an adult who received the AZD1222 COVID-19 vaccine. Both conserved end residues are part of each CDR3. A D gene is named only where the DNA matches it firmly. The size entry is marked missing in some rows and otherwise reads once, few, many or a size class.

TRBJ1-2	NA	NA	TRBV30	TGTGCCTGGAGTGTACGTGGAGGGTGCACCTTC	CAWSVRGGCTF
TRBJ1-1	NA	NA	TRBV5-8	TGTGCCAGCAGCTTGGGGCAGGTCTGGACTGAAGCTTTCTTT	CASSLGQVWTEAFF
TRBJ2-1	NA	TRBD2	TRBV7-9	TGTGCCAGCAGGGCTGGACTAGCGGGCTCCTACAATGAGCAGTTCTTC	CASRAGLAGSYNEQFF
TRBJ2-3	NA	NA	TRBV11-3	TGTGCCAGCAGCTCGGAGTTCGGAGATACGCAGTATTTT	CASSSEFGDTQYF
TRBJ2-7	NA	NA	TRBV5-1	TGCGCCAGCAGCTCCGGCACTGAGGACGAGCAGTACTTC	CASSSGTEDEQYF
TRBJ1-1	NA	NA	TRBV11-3	TGTGCCAGCAGCTCACAGGGCGACACTGAAGCTTTCTTT	CASSSQGDTEAFF
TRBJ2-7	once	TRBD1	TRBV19	TGTGCCAGTAGTATTGGGGACAGTAACTACGAGCAGTACTTC	CASSIGDSNYEQYF
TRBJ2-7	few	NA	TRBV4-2	TGTGCCAGCAGCCAAGGGGTTGAAGTGGACGGCTCCTACGAGCAGTACTTC	CASSQGVEVDGSYEQYF
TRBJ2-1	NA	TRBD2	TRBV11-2	TGTGCCAGCGGCCTAGCGGGGGGTGTTAATGAGCAGTTCTTC	CASGLAGGVNEQFF
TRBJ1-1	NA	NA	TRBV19	TGTGCCACCACTGGGGTGACTGAAGCTTTCTTT	CATTGVTEAFF
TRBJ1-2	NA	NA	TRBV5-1	TGCGCCAGCATAAGAATTACTGGCTATGGCTACACCTTC	CASIRITGYGYTF
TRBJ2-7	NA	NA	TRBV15	TGTGCCACCAGCATTGAGGGTTACGAGCAGTACTTC	CATSIEGYEQYF
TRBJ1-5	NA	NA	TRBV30	TGTGCCTGGAGTGTAGGGGGCAATCAGCCCCAGCATTTT	CAWSVGGNQPQHF
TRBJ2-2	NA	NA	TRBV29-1	TGCAGCGTTGATAGGGGGAGGGCCGACACCGGGGAGCTGTTTTTT	CSVDRGRADTGELFF
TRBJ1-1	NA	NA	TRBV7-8	TGTGCCAGCAGCTCAACTACAGGGTGGGCTGAAGCTTTCTTT	CASSSTTGWAEAFF
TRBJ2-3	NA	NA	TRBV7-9	TGTGCCAGCAGCCAAGTTGGAGTACGGAGCACAGATACGCAGTATTTT	CASSQVGVRSTDTQYF
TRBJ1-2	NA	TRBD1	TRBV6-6	TGTGCCAGCAGTTACGGTGAAACAGGGGGCGACTATGGCTACACCTTC	CASSYGETGGDYGYTF
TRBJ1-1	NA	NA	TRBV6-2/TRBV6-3	TGTGCCAGCAGTTATCCCCTGAACACTGAAGCTTTCTTT	CASSYPLNTEAFF
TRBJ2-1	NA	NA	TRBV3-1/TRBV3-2	TGTGCCAGCAGCCACATGCGGGGTCACAATGAGCAGTTCTTC	CASSHMRGHNEQFF
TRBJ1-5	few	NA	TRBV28	TGTGCCAGTACGACAGCATATAGCAATCAGCCCCAGCATTTT	CASTTAYSNQPQHF
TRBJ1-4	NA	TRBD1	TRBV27	TGTGCCAGCAGTACCAGCCAGACAGGGGGCGTTGAAAAACTGTTTTTT	CASSTSQTGGVEKLFF
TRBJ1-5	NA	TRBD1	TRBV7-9	TGTGCCAGCAGCCAACAGGGGGGCAATCAGCCCCAGCATTTT	CASSQQGGNQPQHF